The 7 T cell receptor beta chains below come from one sample, sequenced in a study of cytomegalovirus exposure and HLA in healthy donors. The PCR was carried out with 60 Vbeta primers and 13 Jbeta primers. Using immunoSEQ multiplex PCR, the repertoire was profiled, and TCRdb retains in-frame clones only, with some absent. The repertoire consists of some 180,000 clones, with roughly 87% occurring once and the leading ten covering roughly 1.4%. The sequenced sample consisted of PBMCs. The receptors here all came from a man between 35 and 55 years old in good health and CMV-seronegative.

V gene TRBV27 combines with J gene TRBJ2-5; a weak D match, TRBD2 (6 bases). The CDR3 is 14 amino acids. CDR1 MNHEY and CDR2 SMNVEV come from the germline V gene (reference sequence). Between the trimmed V and J ends, which lost 3 bases and 5 bases, there was a span of 13 bases. CDR3 coding DNA: TGTGCCAGCAGTTTTGGGGGGACGAGGGAGACCCAGTACTTC. Its translation: CASSFGGTRETQYF.

The genes are TRBV5-1 and TRBJ2-5; a weak D match, TRBD1 (6 bases). CDR3 length: 16 amino acids. Germline loops: CDR1 SGHRS, CDR2 YFSETQ. Trimming took 0 bases from V and 1 from J, leaving 13 bases between them. The CDR3 DNA reads as TGCGCCAGCAGCTTGGCCGGACAGATAATCCAAGAGACCCAGTACTTC. Translated: CASSLAGQIIQETQYF.

The CDR3 loop is CASSPTGWDEQYF. The DNA for the CDR3 is TGTGCCAGCTCACCTACAGGGTGGGACGAGCAGTACTTC. The V call is TRBV18, the J call TRBJ2-7; TRBD1 might be the D (6 bases). V shed 3 bases and J shed 5 bases, with 11 bases lying between them. The CDR3 covers 13 residues. Germline CDR1 and CDR2: KGHSH and LQKENI.

The chain is built from TRBV4-2 and TRBJ2-2; TRBD2 matches at 7 bases. V lost 1 base, J lost 1 base, and 9 bases stayed unmatched. The CDR3 extends over 18 amino acids. Germline CDR1 and CDR2: LGHNA and YNFKEQ. The CDR3 region is CASSQGSFAGENTGELFF. The CDR3 DNA is TGTGCCAGCAGCCAAGGGAGTTTTGCGGGGGAGAACACCGGGGAGCTGTTTTTT.

This clone was detected only once. V and J are TRBV2 and TRBJ2-7; a weak D match, TRBD1 (6 bases). The CDR3 consists of 15 residues. The V gene's germline CDR1 is SNHLY and CDR2 FYNNEI. V was trimmed by 10 bases and J by 1 base, leaving 20 bases between them. Here the CDR3 reads CANAAGADQSYEQYF. The CDR3 DNA sequence: TGTGCCAACGCGGCAGGGGCGGATCAGTCCTACGAGCAGTACTTC. Full variable domain (remainder filled in from reference TRBV2 and TRBJ2-7): EPEVTQTPSHQVTQMGQEVILRCVPISNHLYFYWYRQILGQKVEFLVSFYNNEISEKSEIFDDQFSVERPDGSNFTLKIRSTKLEDSAMYFCANAAGADQSYEQYFGPGTRLTVT.

This clone was recorded once. Additional DNA sequences in this sample encode the identical CDR3. The rearrangement links TRBV6-5 to TRBJ2-7; the D is unclear. V lost 0 bases and J lost 3, with 6 bases in between. The CDR3 loop spans 13 amino acids. CDR1 is MNHEY, CDR2 SVGAGI, per germline. The CDR3 bases are TGTGCCAGCAGTTACTCTCCCCTCTACGAGCAGTACTTC. Translation: CASSYSPLYEQYF.

This clone was recorded only once. The chain has TRBV10-3 and TRBJ2-1; TRBD1 matches at 8 bases. This CDR3 is 15 amino acids long. Germline-derived CDR1 and CDR2 are ENHRY and SYGVKD. J lost 8 bases, V lost 0 bases, and 6 bases had no gene match. Here the CDR3 reads CAISESAGGLDEQFF. DNA for the CDR3: TGTGCCATCAGTGAGTCCGCAGGGGGCTTGGATGAGCAGTTCTTC.